A single sample is the source of the 11 T cell receptor beta chains below, sequenced in a study of blood T cell repertoires in COVID-19. Sequencing was performed with immunoSEQ multiplex PCR; in TCRdb, only in-frame clones are kept and a portion is missing. The sample contains around 200,000 clones, about 88% of which appear only once. Sequencing was carried out using peripheral blood. Receptor source: a man in his thirties or forties with acute or convalescent COVID-19.

This chain links TRBV7-6 with TRBJ2-3, with no clear D. Germline CDR1 and CDR2: SGHVS and FNYEAQ. Trimming stripped 1 base from V and 6 bases from J, with 8 bases between. This CDR3 spans 13 amino acids. CDR3 nucleotide sequence: TGTGCCAGCAGCTTAGGGCTCCAGGATACGCAGTATTTT. It is translated as CASSLGLQDTQYF. The whole variable domain, remainder taken from reference TRBV7-6 and TRBJ2-3, is GAGVSQSPRYKVTKRGQDVALRCDPISGHVSLYWYRQALGQGPEFLTYFNYEAQQDKSGLPNDRFSAERPEGSISTLTIQRTEQRDSAMYRCASSLGLQDTQYFGPGTRLTVL.

V and J are TRBV3-1 (or the pseudogene TRBV3-2) and TRBJ2-1; TRBD1 is a possible D gene (6 bases). CDR1 LGHDT and CDR2 YNNKEL come from the germline V gene (reference sequence). V lost 3 bases to trimming and J lost 6 bases, with 15 bases between them. This CDR3 spans 15 amino acids. The CDR3 DNA reads TGTGCCAGCAGCCAGGACCCTACAGGGTTCAATGAGCAGTTCTTC. Translated: CASSQDPTGFNEQFF.

The chain carries TRBV18 and TRBJ1-1; D may be TRBD1 (6 bases). Germline CDR1 and CDR2: KGHSH and LQKENI. This CDR3 has 13 residues. V was clipped by 3 bases and J by 4 bases, with 9 bases between them. Here the CDR3 DNA reads TGTGCCAGCTCACCGGGGGCGGTCACTGAAGCTTTCTTT. It translates to CASSPGAVTEAFF.

This clone has only one observation. This chain joins TRBV21-1 and TRBJ1-5. TRBV21-1 is classified as a pseudogene. This CDR3 spans 15 amino acids. The CDR3, as DNA: TGTGCCAGCAAAGGAGGGGCGGGTAGCAATCAGCCCCAGCATTTT. This sequence encodes CASKGGAGSNQPQHF.

The chain carries TRBV15 and TRBJ2-1; 11 nucleotides agree with TRBD2. The CDR3 is 17 residues long. Germline-derived CDR1 and CDR2 are LNHNV and YYDKDF (reference sequence). The V gene end was trimmed by 1 base and the J gene end by 7 bases; junction bases not matched to a gene: 9. In DNA form, the CDR3 reads TGTGCCACCAGCAGAGGAGGAGTAGCGGGAGGGCAGAATGAGCAGTTCTTC. Protein product: CATSRGGVAGGQNEQFF. Looking up the rest from reference TRBV15 and TRBJ2-1 gives the full variable domain: DAMVIQNPRYQVTQFGKPVTLSCSQTLNHNVMYWYQQKSSQAPKLLFHYYDKDFNNEADTPDNFQSRRPNTSFCFLDIRSPGLGDTAMYLCATSRGGVAGGQNEQFFGPGTRLTVL.

The rearrangement joins TRBV27 to TRBJ2-5, with 8 nucleotides matching TRBD1. CDR1 is MNHEY and CDR2 is SMNVEV in the germline V gene (reference sequence). The CDR3 runs to 15 residues. With V trimmed by 6 bases and J by 1 base, 7 bases remained unmatched. The chain's CDR3 is CASRGTGPLQETQYF. CDR3 bases: TGTGCCAGCAGGGGGACAGGCCCCCTCCAAGAGACCCAGTACTTC.

The chain links TRBV6-2 or TRBV6-3 to TRBJ1-1; D remains unclear. The ends were cut back, 4 bases at V and 0 bases at J, with 18 bases in the middle. The V gene's germline CDR1 is MNHEY and CDR2 SVGEGT. CDR3 length: 17 residues. DNA of the CDR3: TGTGCCAGCAGTTTCAGAACCTCCTCGCTCATGAACACTGAAGCTTTCTTT. It encodes CASSFRTSSLMNTEAFF.

This chain's CDR3 is CASSFEGVFRGSGDSLSYNEQFF. The CDR3 nucleotides are TGTGCCAGCAGTTTTGAGGGGGTATTTAGAGGGAGTGGGGACAGTCTCTCCTACAATGAGCAGTTCTTC. The rearrangement uses TRBV28 and TRBJ2-1, with 7 nucleotides matching TRBD1. This CDR3 region has 23 residues. The J segment lost 0 bases and the V segment lost 3 bases, leaving 26 bases of the junction unmatched. CDR1 is MDHEN and CDR2 is SYDVKM in the germline V gene.

This sequence joins TRBV4-1 and TRBJ2-5, with D maybe TRBD2 (5 bases). CDR3 length: 16 amino acids. Germline-derived CDR1 and CDR2 are MGHRA and YSYEKL. Between the trimmed V and J ends, which lost 4 bases and 5 bases, there was a span of 20 bases. CDR3 region: CASSPPWPRRAETQYF. For the CDR3, the DNA is TGCGCCAGCAGCCCACCCTGGCCTAGGCGGGCGGAGACCCAGTACTTC.

The chain recombines TRBV28 with TRBJ2-2; 7 positions agree with TRBD2. V lost 3 bases, J lost 5 bases, and 3 bases stayed unmatched. CDR3 length equals 14 residues. CDR1 MDHEN and CDR2 SYDVKM come from the germline V gene. CDR3 bases: TGTGCCAGCAGTTTCGGGAGGCAAACCGGGGAGCTGTTTTTT. This translates into CASSFGRQTGELFF.

The chain links TRBV19 to TRBJ1-4; TRBD1 might be the D (5 bases). The CDR3 consists of 13 residues. Germline loops: CDR1 LNHDA, CDR2 SQIVND (reference sequence). V was shortened by 6 bases and J by 4 bases, with 9 bases between the two germline ends. CDR3 protein: CASRTDSNEKLFF. In nucleotides, the CDR3 is TGTGCCAGTAGGACCGACAGTAATGAAAAACTGTTTTTT.